This T cell receptor (beta chain) was identified in a study of immune evolution from preneoplasia to lung adenocarcinoma (dated by TCRdb to 2020 to 2022). Broadly, across the study: No AAH lesions showed HLA loss of heterozygosity, compared with around 7% of AIS, 15% of MIA and around a third of ADC lesions. The study combined immune gene expression, TCR sequencing and multiplex immunofluorescence to profile immune contexture across lung adenocarcinoma precursors and invasive adenocarcinoma. Resected precursor lesions (AAH, AIS, MIA) and invasive adenocarcinomas were compared with paired morphologically normal lung tissue. The sample size depended on which specimens were available, not on a prior power calculation. The immune data were integrated with whole exome sequencing and methylation data from the same cohort of nodules. A total of some 48 patients with pulmonary nodules who underwent surgical resection were included in the overall cohort. The TCR sequencing data were obtained from 45 to 55 patients. It was reported in the study that approximately 99 samples were used for TCR sequencing. POLYSOLVER was used to infer Class I HLA alleles from exome data, while LOHHLA was used to detect allele-specific HLA loss.

The patients had resection in Japan or China between the mid-2010s and the late 2010s. Two lung cancer pathologists independently reviewed H&E slides to confirm the histologic diagnosis of every case. To enrich premalignant or tumor cells for nucleic acid extraction, macro-dissection was performed after pathologic assessment. FFPE tissue was used for DNA isolation with the AllPrep DNA/RNA FFPE Kit. Beyond this particular receptor, the publication reports: Because all patients were from Japan and China, applicability to Western populations was uncertain. The highest T cell clonality was observed in KRAS-mutant nodules compared with EGFR-mutant or double wild-type lesions. Normal lung showed the highest clonality, whereas later-stage lesions appeared to have higher T cell density and diversity but lower clonality. Findings were based on association rather than direct causation; larger cohorts with long-term follow-up and longitudinal biopsies were deemed needed. Top T cell clone frequencies were highest in normal lung and appeared to decrease progressively from AAH through AIS, MIA and invasive adenocarcinoma.

TCR beta CDR3 regions were sequenced from DNA using the immunoSEQ hsTCRbeta Kit. As for the authors' bioinformatics: TCR sequencing data were analysed with the ImmunoSEQ Analyzer. T cell clonality was defined as 1 minus Pielou's evenness, calculated on productive rearrangements. The inverse Simpson index, applied to productive templates, was used to measure T cell diversity. T cell density was defined as TCR beta template counts normalized to usable DNA, with usable DNA estimated by amplifying and sequencing housekeeping genes. Two-sided Kruskal-Wallis tests were used to compare TCR metrics between histologic stages. TCRdb took this table from immuneACCESS and kept in-frame rearrangements with V and J called. Such tables lack part of the clones; where checked against another copy, unresolved V genes explain under half of the gap, and the rest is unexplained. The V and J calls and clone size are taken from that table; D and trimming were inferred from the DNA. The sample records under 8,500 clones, 65% to 90% of which are singletons. The ten most abundant clones make up 7.5% to 9.5% of the sample.

Cut back by 5 bases and 5 bases, the V and J ends lie 13 bases apart. CDR1 LNHDA and CDR2 SQIVND are derived from the germline V gene (reference sequence). CDR3 length: 14 amino acids, cysteine to phenylalanine. Of all the DNA, just the CDR3 is kept, 42 bases in frame from base 1. In the case of this clone: Its antigen is still unknown. No much larger clone is present one base from it, and per-base qualities are unavailable.

What was sequenced was FFPE invasive lung adenocarcinoma tissue. Taken with the paper, the label for cell subset or site translates to: frankly invasive lung adenocarcinoma (ADC). The chain is made from TRBV19 and TRBJ1-5, with the D gene not clear enough to name. The receptor was derived from a person between 45 and 65 years old with lung adenocarcinoma. Here is the DNA: TGTGCCAGTAGTTCTCCCCAGAGGGATCAGCCCCAGCATTTT. Its protein product is CASSSPQRDQPQHF.